This TCR beta chain appears in the sequencing data of a study of cytomegalovirus exposure and HLA in healthy donors. Study results and caveats: Most TCR sequences were rare, but some public TCRs occurred in many donors.

This clone was observed once. The antigen remains unidentified. The V segment lost 5 bases and the J segment 7 bases; nucleotides outside the gene matches: 7. CDR3 length: 13 residues. Germline CDR1 and CDR2: SSHAT and FNYEAQ (reference sequence). The PCR employed 60 Vbeta primers together with 13 Jbeta primers. Produced via immunoSEQ multiplex PCR; TCRdb's table is partial and in-frame only. This sample has roughly 150,000 clones, with 50% to 75% found just once. The sequence was collected from a woman aged 25 to 39 in good health and CMV-seropositive. The V gene is TRBV7-7, the J gene TRBJ2-7; 8 nucleotides align to TRBD1. The sequencing sample was made of PBMCs. CDR3 in DNA: TGTGCCAGCAGCCCAGCAACAGGGGGGGAGCAGTACTTC. It translates to CASSPATGGEQYF.